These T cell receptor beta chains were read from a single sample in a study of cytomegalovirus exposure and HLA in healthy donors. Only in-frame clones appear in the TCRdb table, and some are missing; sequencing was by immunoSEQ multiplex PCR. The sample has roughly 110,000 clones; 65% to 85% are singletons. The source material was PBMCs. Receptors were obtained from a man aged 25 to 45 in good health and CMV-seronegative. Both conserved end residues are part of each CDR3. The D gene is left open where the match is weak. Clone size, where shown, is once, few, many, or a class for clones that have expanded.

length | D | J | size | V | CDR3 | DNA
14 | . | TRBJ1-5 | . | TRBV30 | CAWSSVTYNQPQHF | TGTGCCTGGAGTTCGGTCACTTACAATCAGCCCCAGCATTTT
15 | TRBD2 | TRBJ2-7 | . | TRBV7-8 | CASSTRTSGSYEQYF | TGTGCCAGCAGCACGAGGACTAGCGGGAGTTACGAGCAGTACTTC
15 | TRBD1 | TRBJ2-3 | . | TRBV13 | CASSHGTENTDTQYF | TGTGCCAGCAGCCATGGGACAGAAAACACAGATACGCAGTATTTT
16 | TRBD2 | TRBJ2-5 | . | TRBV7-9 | CASSPSGTSSQETQYF | TGTGCCAGCAGCCCTTCCGGGACTAGCTCTCAAGAGACCCAGTACTTC
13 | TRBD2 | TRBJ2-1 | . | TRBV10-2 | CASSRSGPNEQFF | TGCGCCAGCAGTCGTAGCGGGCCCAATGAGCAGTTCTTC
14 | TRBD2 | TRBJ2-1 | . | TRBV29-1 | CSADPGLGYNEQFF | TGCAGCGCCGACCCGGGACTAGGGTACAATGAGCAGTTCTTC
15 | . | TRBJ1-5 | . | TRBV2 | CASSEALRGGQPQHF | TGTGCCAGCAGTGAAGCGCTTCGAGGAGGTCAGCCCCAGCATTTT
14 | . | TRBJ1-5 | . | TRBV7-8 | CASSSSAGRQPQHF | TGTGCCAGCAGCTCCTCAGCGGGGAGGCAGCCCCAGCATTTT
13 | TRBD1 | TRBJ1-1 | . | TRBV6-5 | CASRRTGGGAAFF | TGTGCCAGCAGGCGAACAGGGGGCGGCGCAGCTTTCTTT
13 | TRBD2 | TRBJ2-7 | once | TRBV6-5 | CASTYGGAEEQYF | TGTGCCAGCACCTACGGGGGGGCGGAAGAGCAGTACTTC
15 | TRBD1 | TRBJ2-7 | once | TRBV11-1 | CASSPTGGGWYEQYF | TGTGCCAGCAGTCCGACAGGGGGCGGATGGTACGAGCAGTACTTC
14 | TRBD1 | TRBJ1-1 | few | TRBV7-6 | CASSHDRGNTEAFF | TGTGCCAGCAGCCACGACAGGGGGAACACTGAAGCTTTCTTT
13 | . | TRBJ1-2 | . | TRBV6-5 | CASTESFNYGYTF | TGTGCCAGCACCGAGTCCTTTAACTATGGCTACACCTTC
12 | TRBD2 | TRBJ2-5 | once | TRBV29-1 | CSAAGGGETQYF | TGCAGCGCCGCGGGGGGCGGGGAGACCCAGTACTTC
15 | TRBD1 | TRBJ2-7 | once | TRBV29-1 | CSVELIGQGTYEQYF | TGCAGCGTTGAATTGATCGGACAGGGTACGTACGAGCAGTACTTC
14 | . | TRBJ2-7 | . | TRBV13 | CASLQGSTRYEQYF | TGTGCCAGCCTGCAGGGTAGTACACGCTACGAGCAGTACTTC
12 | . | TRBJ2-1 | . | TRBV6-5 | CASSYSGLEQFF | TGTGCCAGCAGTTACTCGGGCCTCGAGCAGTTCTTC
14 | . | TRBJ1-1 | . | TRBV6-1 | CASSEVYQGTEAFF | TGTGCCAGCAGTGAAGTTTATCAGGGCACTGAAGCTTTCTTT
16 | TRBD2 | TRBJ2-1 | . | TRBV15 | CATSRPTSGSGNEQFF | TGTGCCACCAGCAGGCCTACTAGCGGGAGTGGCAATGAGCAGTTCTTC
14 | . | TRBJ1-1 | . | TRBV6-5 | CASSSGWGNTEAFF | TGTGCCAGCAGTTCAGGGTGGGGGAACACTGAAGCTTTCTTT